The 25 T cell receptor beta chains reported below all come from one sample, sequenced in a study of PD-L1 blockade in urothelial cancer. As for time point: pretreatment peripheral blood. The data were produced by immunoSEQ multiplex PCR, yet TCRdb's version contains in-frame clones alone and is incomplete. The sample yields over 100,000 clones, about four fifths seen once. The sample consisted of PBMCs, taken around atezolizumab (anti-PD-L1) treatment. The receptors originated from a man in his fifties with urothelial cancer.

V gene TRBV10-2 combines with J gene TRBJ1-1; unclear D gene. CDR1 is WSHSY, CDR2 SAAADI, per germline. The CDR3 loop spans 12 amino acids. Trimming cost V 6 bases and J 1 base, with 6 bases left between them. Written as DNA, the CDR3 is TGCGCCAGCAGCAGTGGGAACACTGAAGCTTTCTTT. Encoded protein: CASSSGNTEAFF.

This chain joins TRBV19 and TRBJ2-1; 7 bases agree with TRBD2. Germline CDR1 is LNHDA and CDR2 is SQIVND (reference sequence). V was pared by 2 bases and J by 2 bases, with 9 bases of the junction left unmatched. This CDR3 comprises 17 residues. This chain's CDR3 is CASSITLLAAAYNEQFF. Written as DNA, the CDR3 is TGTGCCAGTAGTATAACCCTCCTAGCGGCCGCCTACAATGAGCAGTTCTTC.

The chain uses TRBV18 and TRBJ2-7, with D perhaps matching TRBD1 (5 bases). Germline lookup yields CDR1 KGHSH and CDR2 LQKENI. Trimming took off 1 base at V and 2 bases at J, with 9 bases between the two ends. The CDR3 totals 14 residues. The CDR3 loop reads CASSPRSDTYEQYF. DNA of the CDR3: TGTGCCAGCTCACCACGCTCGGACACCTACGAGCAGTACTTC.

V gene TRBV12-5 combines with J gene TRBJ2-7; D is unresolved. V lost 5 bases and J lost 6, with 14 bases in between. This CDR3 comprises 13 residues. The V gene's germline CDR1 is LGHNT and CDR2 FRNRAP. The CDR3 region has the DNA TGTGCTAGTGGTCTCCACGGGTCGGGCGAGCAGTACTTC. This sequence encodes CASGLHGSGEQYF.

The rearrangement joins TRBV5-1 to TRBJ2-3, with a possible D match to TRBD2 (5 bases). CDR1 and CDR2 (germline): SGHRS, YFSETQ. The CDR3 has 14 amino acids. Trimming cost V 0 bases and J 6 bases, with 11 bases left between them. The CDR3 region has the DNA TGCGCCAGCAGCTTGGTAACGGGGAAGGATACGCAGTATTTT. It encodes CASSLVTGKDTQYF. The full variable domain, completed using reference TRBV5-1 and TRBJ2-3, is KAGVTQTPRYLIKTRGQQVTLSCSPISGHRSVSWYQQTPGQGLQFLFEYFSETQRNKGNFPGRFSGRQFSNSRSEMNVSTLELGDSALYLCASSLVTGKDTQYFGPGTRLTVL.

The V gene is TRBV7-3, the J gene TRBJ2-7, with 16 bases lining up with TRBD2. The length of the CDR3 is 19 residues. V shed 5 bases and J 0 bases; nucleotides not matched to a gene: 10. Looked up from germline, CDR1 is SGHTA and CDR2 is FQGTGA. The CDR3 here is CASSLEAGLAGGPSYEQYF. CDR3 DNA: TGTGCCAGCAGCCTAGAGGCGGGACTAGCGGGAGGGCCCTCCTACGAGCAGTACTTC.

This chain connects TRBV5-1 to TRBJ2-5; D might be TRBD2 (6 bases). V dropped 4 bases and J dropped 7 bases, with 17 bases sitting between them. The germline gives CDR1 SGHRS, CDR2 YFSETQ. The CDR3 runs to 14 residues. The CDR3 DNA reads as TGCGCCAGCAGCCCTGGGACTGCGATCGTGACCCAGTACTTC. It is translated as CASSPGTAIVTQYF. The full variable domain, with the rest looked up from reference TRBV5-1 and TRBJ2-5, is KAGVTQTPRYLIKTRGQQVTLSCSPISGHRSVSWYQQTPGQGLQFLFEYFSETQRNKGNFPGRFSGRQFSNSRSEMNVSTLELGDSALYLCASSPGTAIVTQYFGPGTRLLVL.

The genes are TRBV7-9 and TRBJ1-2, with D maybe TRBD1 (6 bases). This CDR3 is 13 amino acids long. Germline V gene lookup returns CDR1 SEHNR and CDR2 FQNEAQ (reference sequence). The V end was cut by 5 bases, the J end by 7 bases, with 14 bases between. The CDR3 is CASSQDRWIGYTF. The CDR3 region has the DNA TGTGCCAGCAGCCAAGACAGGTGGATTGGCTACACCTTC.

The chain carries TRBV19 and TRBJ2-6; D ambiguous. CDR1 is LNHDA and CDR2 is SQIVND in the germline V gene (reference sequence). Trimming left V 7 bases short and J 3 bases short, with 13 bases between. The CDR3 length is 15 residues. The DNA of the CDR3 is TGTGCCAGTACCCCTGGTTCAGGTGGGGCCAACGTCCTGACTTTC. This encodes CASTPGSGGANVLTF.

The V gene is TRBV28, the J gene TRBJ1-2, with D hard to call. The CDR3 consists of 13 residues. Trimming removed 5 bases from V and 5 bases from J, with 12 bases in between. The germline gives CDR1 MDHEN, CDR2 SYDVKM. The chain's CDR3 is CASSPPQEYGYTF. CDR3 sequence (DNA): TGTGCCAGCAGTCCCCCCCAGGAATATGGCTACACCTTC.

This chain links TRBV18 with TRBJ2-5; 10 bases are a match to TRBD1. The CDR3 extends over 14 amino acids. Germline V gives CDR1 KGHSH, CDR2 LQKENI. The V segment lost 4 bases and the J segment 5 bases; nucleotides outside the gene matches: 4. The CDR3: CASSQGQGPETQYF. DNA for the CDR3: TGTGCCAGCTCACAGGGACAGGGGCCGGAGACCCAGTACTTC.

J is TRBJ2-5 and V is TRBV19, with 8 bases aligning to TRBD2. Germline V gene data show CDR1 as LNHDA and CDR2 as SQIVND (reference sequence). The CDR3 is made up of 17 amino acids. J lost 3 bases, V lost 4 bases, and 13 bases had no gene match. CDR3 region: CASSTPRGNSGKETQYF. In nucleotides, the CDR3 is TGTGCCAGTAGTACCCCCCGGGGAAATAGCGGGAAAGAGACCCAGTACTTC.

This clone was found once. The gene calls are TRBV19 and TRBJ1-1; 11 bases align to TRBD1. Germline CDR1 reads LNHDA; CDR2 reads SQIVND (reference sequence). This CDR3 has 17 residues. Trimming at V came to 6 bases and at J to 0 bases, leaving 9 bases not matched to a gene. In DNA form, the CDR3 reads TGTGCCAGTAGCCCGGGACAGGGGGTACTCATGAACACTGAAGCTTTCTTT. It encodes CASSPGQGVLMNTEAFF.

The chain combines TRBV30 with TRBJ1-5, with D unresolved. CDR1 GTSNPN and CDR2 SVGIG come from the germline V gene (reference sequence). Deletions cut 0 bases from V and 5 bases from J, with 8 bases between. CDR3 length: 13 amino acids. CDR3 sequence reads: CAWSVSEYQPQHF. Written as DNA, the CDR3 is TGTGCCTGGAGTGTATCCGAGTATCAGCCCCAGCATTTT. Variable domain in full (rest from reference TRBV30 and TRBJ1-5): SQTIHQWPATLVQPVGSPLSLECTVEGTSNPNLYWYRQAAGRGLQLLFYSVGIGQISSEVPQNLSASRPQDRQFILSSKKLLLSDSGFYLCAWSVSEYQPQHFGDGTRLSIL.

This clone showed up just a few times. This chain connects TRBV4-1 to TRBJ1-2, with D unclear. The V gene's germline CDR1 is MGHRA and CDR2 YSYEKL. The CDR3 totals 15 residues. Trimming removed 0 bases at V and 5 bases at J, with 13 bases between. CDR3 residues: CASSQDSAVNYGYTF. CDR3 bases: TGCGCCAGCAGCCAAGACTCCGCGGTTAATTATGGCTACACCTTC.

The rearrangement joins TRBV28 to TRBJ1-2; 7 bases align to TRBD1. This CDR3 region has 17 residues. Trimming removed 1 base from V and 3 bases from J; junction bases left unmatched: 11. CDR1 is MDHEN and CDR2 is SYDVKM in the germline V gene. This chain's CDR3 is CASSLSQGGPQDYGYTF. CDR3 DNA sequence: TGTGCCAGCAGTTTATCGCAGGGGGGTCCCCAGGACTATGGCTACACCTTC.

V gene TRBV5-6 combines with J gene TRBJ1-3; a possible D gene is TRBD1 (5 bases). V dropped 4 bases and J dropped 0 bases, with 11 bases sitting between them. This CDR3 is built from 15 residues. Germline V gene lookup returns CDR1 SGHDT and CDR2 YYEEEE. In DNA, the CDR3 is TGTGCCAGCAGCATGGGCGGGGCCTCTGGAAACACCATATATTTT. Its protein product is CASSMGGASGNTIYF.

The chain has TRBV7-8 and TRBJ2-1, with 8 nucleotides matching TRBD2. Germline CDR1 reads SGHVS; CDR2 reads FQNEAQ. Trimming cost V 5 bases and J 5 bases; bases outside gene matches: 8. CDR3 size: 15 residues. The CDR3 is CASSGRGGPNNEQFF. The CDR3 nucleotides read TGTGCCAGCAGCGGCCGGGGGGGACCGAACAATGAGCAGTTCTTC.

This sequence joins TRBV6-1 and TRBJ1-3; 7 nucleotides agree with TRBD1. The J segment lost 1 base and the V segment lost 0 bases, leaving 0 bases of the junction unmatched. This CDR3 comprises 15 residues. CDR1 is MNHNS and CDR2 is SASEGT in the germline V gene. The CDR3 region is CASSEATGSGNTIYF. The CDR3 nucleotides read TGTGCCAGCAGTGAAGCGACAGGGTCTGGAAACACCATATATTTT.

V gene TRBV27 combines with J gene TRBJ2-5; TRBD1 matches 8 bases. The germline V gene encodes CDR1 MNHEY and CDR2 SMNVEV (reference sequence). This CDR3 has 14 residues. V gave up 5 bases and J gave up 4 bases; unmatched junction bases: 6. CDR3 DNA: TGTGCCAGCAGTCGGACAGGGCTGGGAGAGACCCAGTACTTC. Encoded protein: CASSRTGLGETQYF.

This chain connects TRBV2 to TRBJ2-3; 11 bases agree with TRBD2. This CDR3 comprises 15 residues. The trim removed 6 bases at V and 2 bases at J, leaving 4 bases unmatched. Germline CDR1 reads SNHLY; CDR2 reads FYNNEI. The CDR3 sequence: CASRVGLAVTDTQYF. CDR3 bases: TGTGCCAGCAGGGTGGGACTAGCGGTCACAGATACGCAGTATTTT.

This chain links TRBV7-2 with TRBJ1-1; 9 bases match TRBD1. Germline assignment: CDR1 SGHTA and CDR2 FQGNSA. The trim removed 1 base at V and 3 bases at J, leaving 6 bases unmatched. CDR3 size: 16 residues. DNA of the CDR3: TGTGCCAGCAGCTTAGGGACAGGGGCGGATTACACTGAAGCTTTCTTT. As protein: CASSLGTGADYTEAFF. The variable domain in full, with the rest retrieved from reference TRBV7-2 and TRBJ1-1, is GAGVSQSPSNKVTEKGKDVELRCDPISGHTALYWYRQSLGQGLEFLIYFQGNSAPDKSGLPSDRFSAERTGGSVSTLTIQRTQQEDSAVYLCASSLGTGADYTEAFFGQGTRLTVV.

This chain links TRBV6-1 with TRBJ1-5; TRBD1 matches at 9 bases. Trimming removed 4 bases from V and 1 base from J; junction bases left unmatched: 8. Germline CDR1 reads MNHNS; CDR2 reads SASEGT. The CDR3 extends over 17 amino acids. For the CDR3, the DNA is TGTGCCAGCAGTGGGAGGACAGGGGTGGGAAGCAATCAGCCCCAGCATTTT. It is translated as CASSGRTGVGSNQPQHF.

The chain has TRBV2 and TRBJ1-6; tentative D call: TRBD1 (5 bases). The CDR3 is 14 residues long. Deletions cut 10 bases from V and 5 bases from J, with 15 bases between. Germline CDR1 and CDR2: SNHLY and FYNNEI. In DNA form, the CDR3 reads TGTGCCACCACCCGGGCAGGGAATAATTCACCCCTCCACTTT. Amino acids: CATTRAGNNSPLHF.

This clone was recorded many times. The sample has other DNA sequences that encode this CDR3 too. The chain employs TRBV7-9 and TRBJ1-2; D is unclear. The CDR3 contains 13 residues. The V gene lost 3 bases and the J gene lost 4 bases, with 9 bases spanning the gap. Germline CDR1 reads SEHNR; CDR2 reads FQNEAQ (reference sequence). The CDR3 here is CASSLGHSYGYTF. DNA for the CDR3: TGTGCCAGCAGCTTGGGCCACAGCTATGGCTACACCTTC.